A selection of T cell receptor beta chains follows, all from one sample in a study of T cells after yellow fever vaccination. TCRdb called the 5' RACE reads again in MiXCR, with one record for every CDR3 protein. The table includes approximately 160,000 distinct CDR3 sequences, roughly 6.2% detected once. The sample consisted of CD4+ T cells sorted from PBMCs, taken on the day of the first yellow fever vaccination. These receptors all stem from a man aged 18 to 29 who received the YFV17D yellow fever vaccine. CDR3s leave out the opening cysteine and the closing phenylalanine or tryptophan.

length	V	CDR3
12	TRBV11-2	ASSLRKADNEQF
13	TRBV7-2	ASSGRYRGTYEQY
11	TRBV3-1	ASTLLGTEGYT
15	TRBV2	ASSFSLAGGHTGELF
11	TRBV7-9	ASSFTGAETQY
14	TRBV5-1	ASSLAEGGIQETQY
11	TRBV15	ATSILGANVLT
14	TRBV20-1	SARGLGRGPLDEQF
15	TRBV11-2	ASSLDTWALIDNEQF
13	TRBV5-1	ASSRSGGGPDTQY
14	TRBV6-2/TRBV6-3	ASSRGTGLIQETQY
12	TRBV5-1	ASSLDGPNTEAF
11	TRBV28	ASSSGQDEKLF
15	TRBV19	ASSMGLAGGSYNEQF
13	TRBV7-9	ASSFGGPSTDTQY
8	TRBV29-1	GGLGETQY
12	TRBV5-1	ASSLDPVKNIQY
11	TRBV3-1	ASSGRVNYGYT
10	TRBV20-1	SARTGGDTQY
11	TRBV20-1	SASHSPKQPQH
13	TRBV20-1	SARESGFGANVLT